Shown below are 17 T cell receptor beta chains from a single sample sequenced in a study of cytomegalovirus exposure and HLA in healthy donors (TCRdb year 2017). Library creation used the immunoSEQ multiplex PCR assay. Sourced from immuneACCESS, this table was stored by TCRdb with only in-frame sequences that have V and J called. A share of the clones is absent; for the studies checked, an unresolved V gene accounts for under half, and the remainder has no known explanation. The sample yields 150,000 to 200,000 clones; 84% were counted once. Together, the top ten hold approximately 10% of the sample. The sequencing sample was made of PBMCs. The source of these receptors is a man younger than 45 in good health and CMV-seropositive.

V and J are TRBV10-1 and TRBJ2-5; a possible D gene is TRBD2 (5 bases). Germline V gives CDR1 WNHNN, CDR2 SYGVQD (reference sequence). V shed 0 bases and J shed 2 bases, with 10 bases lying between them. The CDR3 is made up of 15 amino acids. The CDR3 spells CASSESRDSQETQYF. For the CDR3, the DNA is TGCGCCAGCAGTGAGTCTCGGGATTCGCAAGAGACCCAGTACTTC.

The CDR3 coding sequence is TGTGCCAGCAGCCCCCAGGGCGGGGGGACTCTCACAGATACGCAGTATTTT. Translating it yields CASSPQGGGTLTDTQYF. The J gene is TRBJ2-3, the V gene TRBV7-3; 8 bases agree with TRBD2. V shed 5 bases, J shed 2 bases, and the junction held 12 bases outside the gene matches. The V gene's germline CDR1 is SGHTA and CDR2 FQGTGA. The CDR3 sequence is 17 residues long. The full variable domain, completed using reference TRBV7-3 and TRBJ2-3, is GAGVSQTPSNKVTEKGKYVELRCDPISGHTALYWYRQSLGQGPEFLIYFQGTGAADDSGLPNDRFFAVRPEGSVSTLKIQRTERGDSAVYLCASSPQGGGTLTDTQYFGPGTRLTVL.

The V and J genes are TRBV6-1 and TRBJ2-5; 9 positions match TRBD2. CDR1 MNHNS and CDR2 SASEGT come from the germline V gene. This CDR3 is built from 17 residues. After removal of 2 bases from V and 1 base from J, the junction contained 8 bases not matched to a gene. The DNA for the CDR3 is TGTGCCAGCAGTGAACGAAGACTAGCGGAGTTCCAAGAGACCCAGTACTTC. Residues: CASSERRLAEFQETQYF.

This chain uses TRBV28 with TRBJ2-7; D ambiguous. Trimming shortened V by 10 bases and J by 3 bases, and 10 bases separated the two germline ends. Per the germline V gene, CDR1 is MDHEN and CDR2 is SYDVKM. The CDR3 length is 11 residues. The CDR3 DNA is TGTGCCACGGGTCTCGTCTACGAGCAGTACTTC. Residues: CATGLVYEQYF. The full variable domain, completed using reference TRBV28 and TRBJ2-7, is DVKVTQSSRYLVKRTGEKVFLECVQDMDHENMFWYRQDPGLGLRLIYFSYDVKMKEKGDIPEGYSVSREKKERFSLILESASTNQTSMYLCATGLVYEQYFGPGTRLTVT.

The rearrangement joins TRBV6-1 to TRBJ2-7; possible D gene TRBD1, 6 bases. This CDR3 has 17 residues. The V and J ends lost 0 bases and 7 bases respectively, with 22 bases between them. Germline loops: CDR1 MNHNS, CDR2 SASEGT. CDR3 sequence: CASSEALKSTVRGEQYF. As DNA, the CDR3 is TGTGCCAGCAGTGAAGCGCTTAAGTCAACAGTGAGGGGGGAGCAGTACTTC.

V gene TRBV19 combines with J gene TRBJ2-2; D not certain. The CDR3 covers 12 residues. In germline, CDR1 is LNHDA, CDR2 SQIVND (reference sequence). The ends were cut back, 5 bases at V and 9 bases at J, with 10 bases in the middle. CDR3 region: CASSLPERELFF. In nucleotides, the CDR3 is TGTGCCAGTAGTCTGCCTGAGAGGGAGCTGTTTTTT.

The chain uses TRBV7-3 and TRBJ2-1; D gene ambiguous. Trimming shortened V by 5 bases and J by 4 bases, and 21 bases separated the two germline ends. Per germline, CDR1 SGHTA and CDR2 FQGTGA. CDR3 size: 17 residues. Here the CDR3 DNA reads TGTGCCAGCAGCCCTCGTCCGGGTAGCCCTTTTTACAATGAGCAGTTCTTC. Its translation is CASSPRPGSPFYNEQFF.

Only one count was recorded for this clone. The J gene is TRBJ1-3, the V gene TRBV5-1; 8 bases are a match to TRBD1. J lost 4 bases, V lost 6 bases, and 3 bases had no gene match. The length of the CDR3 is 13 residues. The germline gives CDR1 SGHRS, CDR2 YFSETQ. CDR3 bases: TGCGCCAGCACGACAGGGGAGGGAAACACCATATATTTT. As protein: CASTTGEGNTIYF.

The genes are TRBV5-5 and TRBJ2-1; 8 nucleotides match TRBD2. CDR1 is SGHKS, CDR2 YYEKEE, per germline (reference sequence). This CDR3 has 11 residues. V shed 2 bases and J 15 bases; nucleotides not matched to a gene: 4. Written as DNA, the CDR3 is TGTGCCAGCAGCTTCCGGACTAGCACGTTCTTC. Its translation is CASSFRTSTFF. Filled out from reference TRBV5-5 and TRBJ2-1, the complete variable domain reads DAGVTQSPTHLIKTRGQQVTLRCSPISGHKSVSWYQQVLGQGPQFIFQYYEKEERGRGNFPDRFSARQFPNYSSELNVNALLLGDSALYLCASSFRTSTFFGPGTRLTVL.

J is TRBJ1-2 and V is TRBV19, with 9 nucleotides matching TRBD1. Trimming cost V 6 bases and J 7 bases; bases outside gene matches: 15. The CDR3 has 16 amino acids. CDR1 and CDR2 from the germline V gene are LNHDA and SQIVND (reference sequence). CDR3 sequence: CASSIAPGQGFIGYTF. Here the CDR3 DNA reads TGTGCCAGTAGCATCGCCCCGGGACAGGGCTTCATTGGCTACACCTTC.

CDR3 sequence: CASILGRKEMNTEAFF. For the CDR3, the DNA is TGTGCCAGCATTCTAGGGAGGAAGGAGATGAACACTGAAGCTTTCTTT. The chain couples TRBV27 to TRBJ1-1; no clear D gene. The CDR3 extends over 16 amino acids. The germline CDR1 and CDR2 sequences are MNHEY and SMNVEV (reference sequence). The V gene lost 7 bases and the J gene lost 0 bases, with 18 bases spanning the gap.

The chain couples TRBV7-9 to TRBJ1-1; 7 nucleotides align to TRBD1. The CDR3 sequence is 12 residues long. V trimming: 4 bases; J trimming: 11 bases; junction bases outside the gene matches: 7. Germline V lookup: CDR1 SEHNR, CDR2 FQNEAQ (reference sequence). The CDR3 nucleotides read TGTGCCAGCAGCTCTCCGGGACAGACGGCTTTCTTT. Protein product: CASSSPGQTAFF.

The J gene is TRBJ2-5, the V gene TRBV30, with D perhaps matching TRBD1 (5 bases). V lost 0 bases and J 11 bases, leaving 25 bases between the germline ends. CDR3 length: 16 amino acids. Looked up from germline, CDR1 is GTSNPN and CDR2 is SVGIG (reference sequence). The CDR3 bases are TGTGCCTGGAGTGTCTCCCTTACGTTTAAGGGTAAGGGGCAGTACTTC. This encodes CAWSVSLTFKGKGQYF.

The genes are TRBV4-2 and TRBJ2-3; TRBD1 matches 9 bases. The junction had 17 bases not matched to a gene; V was cut back by 4 bases and J by 0 bases. Germline CDR1 is LGHNA and CDR2 is YNFKEQ. The CDR3 has 20 residues. The chain's CDR3 is CASSPPPTGGEVPSTDTQYF. In DNA, the CDR3 is TGTGCCAGCAGCCCCCCCCCGACAGGGGGAGAGGTACCGAGCACAGATACGCAGTATTTT.

The table lists this clone with a count of one. V is TRBV7-6 and J is TRBJ2-3, with 7 bases that match TRBD2. The CDR3 sequence is 14 residues long. With 1 base clipped from V and 6 bases from J, the junction kept 4 bases outside the gene matches. Germline CDR1 reads SGHVS; CDR2 reads FNYEAQ. The CDR3 DNA reads as TGTGCCAGCAGCTTAGGGGGGGGAGCGGATACGCAGTATTTT. This translates into CASSLGGGADTQYF.

This clone was counted between two and nine times. The rearrangement uses TRBV5-4 and TRBJ2-3; a possible D gene is TRBD1 (5 bases). V lost 4 bases and J lost 0, with 9 bases in between. The CDR3 spans 14 residues. Looked up from germline, CDR1 is SGHNT and CDR2 is YYREEE (reference sequence). CDR3 coding DNA: TGTGCCAGCAGCCCCCAGGGAAGCACAGATACGCAGTATTTT. It codes for CASSPQGSTDTQYF.

The chain carries TRBV28 and TRBJ1-5; D not resolved. Germline values: CDR1 MDHEN, CDR2 SYDVKM. V lost 7 bases and J 0 bases, leaving 19 bases between the germline ends. CDR3 length: 17 amino acids. CDR3 DNA: TGTGCCAGCACCTCCCGAGGATTAGGCTATAGCAATCAGCCCCAGCATTTT. Residues: CASTSRGLGYSNQPQHF.